The T cell receptor (beta chain) under discussion was sequenced for a study of T cell responses to AZD1222 COVID-19 vaccine. Study findings and constraints: Variant regions that are unmutated are reportedly the target of nearly half of spike-specific TCRs. Donors were largely white British and mainly female; clonal diversity was possibly underestimated. Among vaccine-associated CD4 TCRs, coverage spanned spike, with dominance at 160-218 and 743-854.

In the case of this clone: Its antigen is currently unknown.

This CDR3 is 15 amino acids long. V lost 0 bases and J 8 bases, leaving 16 bases between the germline ends. The germline CDR1 and CDR2 sequences are MNHEY and SVGAGI. Some clones are missing from TCRdb's copy, which holds only in-frame ones; the method was immunoSEQ multiplex PCR. The table shows some 180,000 clones, with about 92% occurring only once. This TCR was recovered from an adult in good health. The chain uses TRBV6-5 and TRBJ1-1; no firm D call. Source: peripheral blood, taken on day 0 of AZD1222 vaccination. CDR3 DNA: TGTGCCAGCAGTTACTCGTTACATGAGCCCCTAGAAGCTTTCTTT. It specifies CASSYSLHEPLEAFF.